This T cell receptor beta chain was obtained from a study of a mutant IDH1 vaccine in newly diagnosed glioma. Study in general: Among treated patients, 62.5% were male and roughly 40% female, and mean age was approximately 43 years. The study, taken as a whole, reports: There were vaccine-induced immune responses in roughly 95% of the patients.

A remark on this clone: Its specificity is unknown.

Stated time point: baseline, week 1 (first vaccination visit). This sample's treatment: pre-vaccination baseline after standard-of-care therapy. CDR3 size: 15 residues. Germline V gives CDR1 SGHRS, CDR2 YFSETQ. V was clipped by 2 bases and J by 4 bases, with 13 bases between them. TCRdb keeps only in-frame clones here, not all; method: immunoSEQ multiplex PCR. The data contain 50,000 to 65,000 clones, approximately 78% of them singletons. The input for sequencing was PBMCs, taken from a glioma patient treated with radiotherapy, temozolomide or both. This TCR was sampled from a man in his late teens or twenties with glioma. The chain is built from TRBV5-1 and TRBJ2-1, with D perhaps matching TRBD1 (6 bases). CDR3 protein: CASSLSGVVYNEQFF. CDR3 in DNA: TGCGCCAGCAGCTTATCAGGGGTCGTGTACAATGAGCAGTTCTTC.